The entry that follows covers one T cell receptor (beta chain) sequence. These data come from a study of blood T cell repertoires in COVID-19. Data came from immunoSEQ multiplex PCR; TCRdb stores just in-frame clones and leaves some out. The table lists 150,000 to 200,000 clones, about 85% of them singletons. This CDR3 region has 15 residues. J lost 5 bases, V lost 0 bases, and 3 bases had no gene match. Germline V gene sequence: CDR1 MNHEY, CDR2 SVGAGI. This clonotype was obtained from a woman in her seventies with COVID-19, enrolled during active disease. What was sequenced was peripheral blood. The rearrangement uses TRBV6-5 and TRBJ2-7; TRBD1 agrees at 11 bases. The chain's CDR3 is CASSYSGTGGNEQYF. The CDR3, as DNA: TGTGCCAGCAGTTACTCGGGGACAGGGGGAAACGAGCAGTACTTC.